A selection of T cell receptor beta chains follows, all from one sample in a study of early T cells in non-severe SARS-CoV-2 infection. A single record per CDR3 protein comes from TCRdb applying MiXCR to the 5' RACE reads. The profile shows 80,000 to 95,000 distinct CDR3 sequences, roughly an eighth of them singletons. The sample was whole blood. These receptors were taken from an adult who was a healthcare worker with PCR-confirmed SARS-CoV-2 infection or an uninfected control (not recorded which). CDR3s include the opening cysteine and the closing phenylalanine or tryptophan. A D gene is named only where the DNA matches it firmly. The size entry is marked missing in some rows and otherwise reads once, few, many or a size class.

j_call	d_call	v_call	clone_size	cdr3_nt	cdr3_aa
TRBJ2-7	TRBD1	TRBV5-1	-	TGCGCCAGCAGCTTGAACACGGGACAGGGATACGAGCAGTACTTC	CASSLNTGQGYEQYF
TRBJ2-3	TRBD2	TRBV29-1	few	TGCAGCGTTGGAATAGCGGGAGGCACAGATACGCAGTATTTT	CSVGIAGGTDTQYF
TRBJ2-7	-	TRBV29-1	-	TGCAGCGTTGAAGAGGGGAGCCGGTCCTACGAGCAGTACTTC	CSVEEGSRSYEQYF
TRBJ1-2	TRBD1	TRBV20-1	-	TGCAGTGCTAGTGAGGGGGCGAGCTATGGCTACACCTTC	CSASEGASYGYTF
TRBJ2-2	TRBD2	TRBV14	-	TGTGCCAGCAGCCAAGGGGGACTAGCGGGCCTGAACACCGGGGAGCTGTTTTTT	CASSQGGLAGLNTGELFF
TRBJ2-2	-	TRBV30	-	TGTGCCTGGAGGAGGTATACCGGGGAGCTGTTTTTT	CAWRRYTGELFF
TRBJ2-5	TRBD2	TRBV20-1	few	TGCAGTGCTAGCGGGAGGGTTGAAGAGACCCAGTACTTC	CSASGRVEETQYF
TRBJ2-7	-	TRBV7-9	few	TGTGCCACCCAGCGGCCGAGCTCCTACGAGCAGTACTTC	CATQRPSSYEQYF
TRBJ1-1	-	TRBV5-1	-	TGCGCCAGCAGCTTGGGCGGGATGAACACTGAAGCTTTCTTT	CASSLGGMNTEAFF
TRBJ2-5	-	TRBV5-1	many	TGTGCCAGCAGTTTAGGGTTCCAAGAGACCCAGTACTTC	CASSLGFQETQYF
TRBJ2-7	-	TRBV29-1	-	TGCAGCGCGAACCCCGGGTCTGAGAGTCGCGAGCAGTACTTC	CSANPGSESREQYF
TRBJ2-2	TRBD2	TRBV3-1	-	TGTGCCAGCGGACTAGCGGGAAACACCGGGGAGCTGTTTTTT	CASGLAGNTGELFF
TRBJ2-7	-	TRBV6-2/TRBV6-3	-	TGTGCCAGCAGTTACTCTAATTTGGCTTGGGAGAGGAGCTACGAGCAGTACTTC	CASSYSNLAWERSYEQYF
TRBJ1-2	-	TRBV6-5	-	TGTGCCAGCAGTTACTCGGCGGAAAACTATGGCTACACCTTC	CASSYSAENYGYTF
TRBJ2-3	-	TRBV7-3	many	TGTGCCAGCAGCGTGTACAGGGAGGATACGCAGTATTTT	CASSVYREDTQYF
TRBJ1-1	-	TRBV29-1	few	TGCAGCGAGGACAATGTCTACAATTTTGAAGCTTTCTTT	CSEDNVYNFEAFF
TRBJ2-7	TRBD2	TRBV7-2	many	TGTGCCAGCAGCCCCGGACTAGTTAGCGAGCAGTACTTC	CASSPGLVSEQYF
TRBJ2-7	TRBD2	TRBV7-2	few	TGTGCCAGCAGCTTAGTCCGGGACTACTCCTACGAGCAGTACTTC	CASSLVRDYSYEQYF
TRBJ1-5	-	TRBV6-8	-	TGTGCCAGCAGTTCAACGGGGCAGCGGCGCAATCAGCCCCAGCATTTT	CASSSTGQRRNQPQHF
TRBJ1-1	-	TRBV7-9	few	TGTGCCAGCAGCTTTTCGGAGAACACTGAAGCTTTCTTT	CASSFSENTEAFF
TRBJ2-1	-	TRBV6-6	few	TGTGCCAGCAGTTCGGGATTCGGTGGCTCCTACAATGAGCAGTTCTTC	CASSSGFGGSYNEQFF
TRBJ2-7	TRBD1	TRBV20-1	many	TGCAGTGCTAGAGATTACGGACAGGGTTCCTACGAGCAGTACTTC	CSARDYGQGSYEQYF
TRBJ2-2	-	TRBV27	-	TGTGCCAGCAGTCCCCAGCAGGGGAACACCGGGGAGCTGTTTTTT	CASSPQQGNTGELFF
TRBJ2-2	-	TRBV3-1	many	TGTGCCAGCAGCAAAAGTCCCCCCATCGGGGAGCTGTTTTTT	CASSKSPPIGELFF
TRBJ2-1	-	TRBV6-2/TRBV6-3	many	TGTGCCAGCAGGGATGTAATCCATGAGCAGTTCTTC	CASRDVIHEQFF
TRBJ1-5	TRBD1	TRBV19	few	TGTGCCAGTAGAACCGGACAGGGGAGAGGACAGCCCCAGCATTTT	CASRTGQGRGQPQHF
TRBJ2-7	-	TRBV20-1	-	TGCAGTGCTAGAGAGGTTGGAACCGAGCAGTACTTC	CSAREVGTEQYF
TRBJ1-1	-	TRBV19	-	TGTGCCAGTAGTATGGCGGGGGGCTGGGAGAACACTGAAGCTTTCTTT	CASSMAGGWENTEAFF
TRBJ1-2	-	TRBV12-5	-	TGTGCTAGTGCCTCTGGACAGTATGGCTACACCTTC	CASASGQYGYTF
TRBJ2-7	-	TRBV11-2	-	TGTGCCAGCAGCCCTCTGACCTACGAGCAGTACTTC	CASSPLTYEQYF
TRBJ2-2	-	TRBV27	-	TGTGCCAGCAGCAACAGGCAATTAAACACCGGGGAGCTGTTTTTT	CASSNRQLNTGELFF
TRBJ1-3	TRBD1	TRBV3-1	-	TGTGCCAGCAGTTGGGGACAGGGGGAAAACACCATATATTTT	CASSWGQGENTIYF
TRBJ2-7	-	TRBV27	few	TGTGCCAGCAGCCGTACCGGGACCAAGTTCTACGAGCAGTACTTC	CASSRTGTKFYEQYF
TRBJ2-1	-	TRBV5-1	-	TGCGCCAGCAGCCCAGAGGCAGGAGAGTACAATGAGCAGTTCTTC	CASSPEAGEYNEQFF
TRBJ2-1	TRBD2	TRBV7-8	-	TGTGCCAGCAGCTCCCCTCGGCTAGCGGTCTACAATGAGCAGTTCTTC	CASSSPRLAVYNEQFF
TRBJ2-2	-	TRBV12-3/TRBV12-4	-	TGTGCCAGTAAGACTGTCCCGACCGGGGAGCTGTTTTTT	CASKTVPTGELFF
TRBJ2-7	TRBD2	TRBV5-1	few	TGCGCCAGCAGCTTGGTGGGACTAGCGGTATCCTACGAGCAGTACTTC	CASSLVGLAVSYEQYF
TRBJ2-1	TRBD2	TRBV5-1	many	TGCGCCAGCAGCCCTTGGGCTAGCGGGAGCAATGAGCAGTTCTTC	CASSPWASGSNEQFF
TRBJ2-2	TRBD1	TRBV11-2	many	TGTGCCAGCAGCCTCCATCGGGGGACAGGGTACACCGGGGAGCTGTTTTTT	CASSLHRGTGYTGELFF
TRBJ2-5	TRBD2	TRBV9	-	TGTGCCAGCAGCGTAGATGCTAGCGGGAGGCAAGAGACCCAGTACTTC	CASSVDASGRQETQYF
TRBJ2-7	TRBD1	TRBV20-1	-	TGCAGTGCTAGAGAGATCGGACAGGCCCGTCCCGAGCAGTACTTC	CSAREIGQARPEQYF
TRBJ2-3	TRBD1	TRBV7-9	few	TGTGCCAGCAGCTTAGGCCGGGACAGGGGGAGCACAGATACGCAGTATTTT	CASSLGRDRGSTDTQYF
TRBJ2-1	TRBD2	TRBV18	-	TGTGCCAGCTCACCTGAGCGGGAGCTCAATGAGCAGTTCTTC	CASSPERELNEQFF
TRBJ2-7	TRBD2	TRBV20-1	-	TGCAGTGCTAACATAGCGGGAGCTGGCTACGAGCAGTACTTC	CSANIAGAGYEQYF
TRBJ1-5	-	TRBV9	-	TGTGCCAGCAGCCGGGGGGCAAGCAATCAGCCCCAGCATTTT	CASSRGASNQPQHF